These T cell receptor beta chains were read from a single sample in a study of tissue T cells after allogeneic stem cell transplantation. Only in-frame clones appear in the TCRdb table, and some are missing; sequencing was by immunoSEQ multiplex PCR. The sample includes more than 7,000 clones, 45% to 70% of them seen just once. Material: tissue from the jejunum, obtained at autopsy. The receptors originated from a female donor at least 60 years old with lung cancer. CDR3s include the opening cysteine and the closing phenylalanine or tryptophan. A D gene is named only where the DNA matches it firmly. Some rows have no size entry. The others give once, few or many, or a class for an expanded clone.

V gene	D gene	J gene	clone size	CDR3 protein	CDR3 DNA
TRBV6-5	-	TRBJ2-6	-	CASRIGGSGANVLTF	TGTGCCAGCAGGATTGGGGGGTCTGGGGCCAACGTCCTGACTTTC
TRBV7-8	TRBD1	TRBJ2-7	-	CASSLGPGTGELPYEQYF	TGTGCCAGCAGCTTAGGGCCTGGGACAGGGGAACTTCCCTACGAGCAGTACTTC
TRBV6-5	TRBD2	TRBJ2-5	-	CASSPSGRVASQYF	TGTGCCAGCAGTCCTAGCGGGAGGGTGGCGTCCCAGTACTTC
TRBV28	-	TRBJ1-3	-	CASSSYSSGNTIYF	TGTGCCAGCAGTTCTTATTCCTCTGGAAACACCATATATTTT
TRBV4-1	-	TRBJ1-5	few	CASSQDREKNQPQHF	TGCGCCAGCAGCCAAGACAGGGAAAAGAATCAGCCCCAGCATTTT
TRBV7-2	-	TRBJ1-6	medium-sized	CASSLAQGLNSPLHF	TGTGCCAGCAGCTTAGCCCAAGGCCTCAATTCACCCCTCCACTTT
TRBV29-1	TRBD1	TRBJ1-2	-	CSVGGQAQGYTF	TGCAGCGTTGGAGGACAGGCGCAAGGCTACACCTTC
TRBV7-3	TRBD1	TRBJ2-7	-	CASSPQGQGAHEQYF	TGTGCCAGCAGCCCCCAGGGACAGGGCGCGCACGAGCAGTACTTC
TRBV7-3	TRBD1	TRBJ2-3	few	CASSLSGTGGSDTQYF	TGTGCCAGCAGCTTAAGTGGGACAGGGGGGTCAGATACGCAGTATTTT
TRBV30	-	TRBJ1-1	-	CAWKGNLNTEAFF	TGTGCCTGGAAGGGGAATCTGAACACTGAAGCTTTCTTT
TRBV7-9	-	TRBJ2-1	-	CASSLTAYNEQFF	TGTGCCAGCAGCTTAACAGCCTACAATGAGCAGTTCTTC
TRBV20-1	-	TRBJ1-1	-	CSAWGDTEAFF	TGCAGTGCTTGGGGCGACACTGAAGCTTTCTTT
TRBV5-1	-	TRBJ2-3	-	CASSSRTGTDTQYF	TGCGCCAGCAGCTCTCGGACAGGCACAGATACGCAGTATTTT
TRBV6-6	TRBD2	TRBJ2-1	medium-sized	CASRTLAGRPGEQFF	TGTGCCAGCAGAACACTAGCGGGACGCCCGGGGGAGCAGTTCTTC
TRBV6-2/TRBV6-3	-	TRBJ2-2	few	CASSYRGTQNTGELFF	TGTGCCAGCAGTTACCGAGGGACTCAGAACACCGGGGAGCTGTTTTTT
TRBV3-1/TRBV3-2	-	TRBJ2-1	-	CASESYYPNEQFF	TGTGCCAGCGAAAGTTACTACCCCAATGAGCAGTTCTTC
TRBV6-1	-	TRBJ1-6	few	CASSESGRFNSPLHF	TGTGCCAGCAGTGAATCCGGGCGGTTTAATTCACCCCTCCACTTT
TRBV18	TRBD1	TRBJ1-3	few	CASSRNRQGNQENTIYF	TGTGCCAGCTCACGAAACCGACAGGGGAATCAGGAAAACACCATATATTTT
TRBV3-1/TRBV3-2	TRBD1	TRBJ1-4	-	CASSQGTGSVKLFF	TGTGCCAGCAGCCAAGGGACAGGGTCAGTAAAACTGTTTTTT
TRBV18	-	TRBJ2-2	-	CASSPPGNTGELFF	TGTGCCAGCTCACCACCAGGGAACACCGGGGAGCTGTTTTTT
TRBV6-5	-	TRBJ1-1	-	CASSYSGGENEAFF	TGTGCCAGCAGTTACTCTGGGGGGGAGAATGAAGCTTTCTTT
TRBV6-5	TRBD1	TRBJ1-4	-	CASTRDRGGEKLFF	TGTGCCAGCACCAGGGACAGGGGAGGGGAAAAACTGTTTTTT